One and the same sample provided the 31 T cell receptor beta chains below, sequenced in a study of T cell responses to AZD1222 COVID-19 vaccine. This table comes from immunoSEQ multiplex PCR, and its TCRdb copy is limited to in-frame clones, with some not included. The sample has 100,000 to 150,000 clones, around nine tenths seen once. The specimen comprised peripheral blood, sampled on day 0 of MenACWY control vaccination. The receptors stem from an adult in good health.

The chain couples TRBV13 to TRBJ2-7, with D unresolved. V lost 4 bases and J 2 bases, leaving 15 bases between the germline ends. CDR3 length equals 15 residues. The V gene's germline CDR1 is PRHDT and CDR2 FYEKMQ (reference sequence). This CDR3 is CASSSTPKKAYEQYF. The CDR3 region has the DNA TGTGCCAGCAGCTCGACTCCTAAAAAAGCCTACGAGCAGTACTTC.

This chain joins TRBV7-9 and TRBJ1-1; tentative D call: TRBD1 (5 bases). Germline-derived CDR1 and CDR2 are SEHNR and FQNEAQ (reference sequence). V was shortened by 5 bases and J by 0 bases, with 7 bases between the two germline ends. CDR3 length: 13 residues. In nucleotides, the CDR3 is TGTGCCAGCAGCCTGACAGTGAACACTGAAGCTTTCTTT. Protein product: CASSLTVNTEAFF. Combining the CDR3 with reference TRBV7-9 and TRBJ1-1 gives the whole variable domain DTGVSQNPRHKITKRGQNVTFRCDPISEHNRLYWYRQTLGQGPEFLTYFQNEAQLEKSRLLSDRFSAERPKGSFSTLEIQRTEQGDSAMYLCASSLTVNTEAFFGQGTRLTVV.

The rearrangement uses TRBV27 and TRBJ1-5; D is perhaps TRBD1 (6 bases). The CDR3 is 14 residues long. V gave up 7 bases and J gave up 5 bases, with 15 bases separating them. Germline V gene data show CDR1 as MNHEY and CDR2 as SMNVEV (reference sequence). The CDR3 is CASTDGGGHQPQHF. The DNA for the CDR3 is TGTGCCAGCACCGACGGGGGCGGTCATCAGCCCCAGCATTTT.

The V gene is TRBV4-3, the J gene TRBJ2-1, with D uncertain. Germline CDR1 LGHNA, CDR2 YSLEER. CDR3 size: 13 residues. V was cut by 0 bases and J by 6 bases, with 6 bases left in between. The chain's CDR3 is CASSQDFFNEQFF. CDR3 nucleotide sequence: TGCGCCAGCAGCCAAGATTTCTTCAATGAGCAGTTCTTC.

The V gene is TRBV7-9, the J gene TRBJ1-4; D may be TRBD1 (5 bases). Trimming removed 4 bases from V and 5 bases from J, with 11 bases in between. CDR3 length: 14 residues. Per germline, CDR1 SEHNR and CDR2 FQNEAQ (reference sequence). The CDR3 here is CASSSRATNEKLFF. CDR3 bases: TGTGCCAGCAGCTCCAGGGCCACCAATGAAAAACTGTTTTTT.

This clone occurred a few times. The chain employs TRBV20-1 and TRBJ2-3; 11 nucleotides match TRBD2. V was clipped by 3 bases and J by 5 bases; unmatched bases: 13. The CDR3 is 17 amino acids. CDR1 is DFQATT and CDR2 is SNEGSKA in the germline V gene (reference sequence). CDR3 coding DNA: TGCAGTGCTAGTACGGGAATAGCGGGAGGGCCTGGAGATACGCAGTATTTT. Translated, it gives CSASTGIAGGPGDTQYF.

The J gene is TRBJ2-3, the V gene TRBV24-1, with TRBD2 as a possible D gene (6 bases). The germline V gene encodes CDR1 KGHDR and CDR2 SFDVKD. Trimming pared 0 bases from V and 0 bases from J, leaving 12 bases between. This CDR3 is 17 amino acids long. CDR3 loop: CATSDLGKGTSTDTQYF. The CDR3 DNA sequence: TGTGCCACCAGTGATTTGGGGAAAGGGACTAGCACAGATACGCAGTATTTT.

The chain has TRBV2 and TRBJ2-7; D may be TRBD1 (5 bases). V lost 8 bases, J lost 7 bases, and 24 bases lay in between. This CDR3 has 15 amino acids. CDR1 SNHLY and CDR2 FYNNEI come from the germline V gene. The CDR3 is CASLGRAVSRREQYF. CDR3 coding DNA: TGTGCCAGCCTGGGCAGGGCGGTGTCCCGGCGAGAGCAGTACTTC.

The chain couples TRBV25-1 to TRBJ2-6; TRBD1 might be the D (5 bases). The CDR3 covers 13 residues. Germline values: CDR1 MGHDK, CDR2 SYGVNS. Deletions cut 8 bases from V and 2 bases from J, with 7 bases between. CDR3 region: CASEGAGANVLTF. CDR3 coding DNA: TGTGCCAGCGAAGGGGCTGGGGCCAACGTCCTGACTTTC.

V usage is TRBV11-2 and J usage is TRBJ1-2, with 9 bases identical to TRBD1. CDR1 and CDR2 (germline): SGHAT, FQNNGV. V shed 3 bases and J 6 bases; nucleotides not matched to a gene: 5. The CDR3 loop spans 14 amino acids. CDR3 bases: TGTGCCAGCAGCTTGGGACAGGGCCTAAATGGCTACACCTTC. It encodes CASSLGQGLNGYTF.

The genes are TRBV4-2 and TRBJ1-5; perhaps TRBD1 as D (5 bases). The V and J ends lost 2 bases and 7 bases respectively, with 9 bases between them. The CDR3 extends over 13 amino acids. CDR1 is LGHNA and CDR2 is YNFKEQ in the germline V gene. The chain's CDR3 is CASSQRTGQPQHF. The CDR3 DNA reads TGTGCCAGCAGCCAACGTACAGGACAGCCCCAGCATTTT.

The V call is TRBV7-3, the J call TRBJ1-1, with 7 nucleotides matching TRBD1. Trimming took 5 bases from V and 0 from J; bases not matched to a gene: 6. This CDR3 region has 15 residues. Germline loops: CDR1 SGHTA, CDR2 FQGTGA. CDR3 loop: CASSPGGAMNTEAFF. In nucleotides, the CDR3 is TGTGCCAGCAGCCCAGGGGGGGCGATGAACACTGAAGCTTTCTTT.

V is TRBV5-1 and J is TRBJ1-1, with D perhaps matching TRBD1 (5 bases). Deletions cut 5 bases from V and 3 bases from J, with 8 bases between. Germline CDR1 SGHRS, CDR2 YFSETQ. The CDR3 length is 12 residues. The CDR3 coding sequence is TGCGCCAGCAGAATGGGGGACACTGAAGCTTTCTTT. Amino acid sequence: CASRMGDTEAFF. Drawing the rest from reference TRBV5-1 and TRBJ1-1, the complete variable domain is KAGVTQTPRYLIKTRGQQVTLSCSPISGHRSVSWYQQTPGQGLQFLFEYFSETQRNKGNFPGRFSGRQFSNSRSEMNVSTLELGDSALYLCASRMGDTEAFFGQGTRLTVV.

The chain couples TRBV3-1 (or the pseudogene TRBV3-2) to TRBJ2-1; D uncertain. Germline V gene lookup returns CDR1 LGHDT and CDR2 YNNKEL (reference sequence). With 4 bases removed from V and 9 bases from J, the gap between germline ends came to 25 bases. The CDR3 has 17 amino acids. The CDR3 region has the DNA TGTGCCAGCAGCCTCCGAGCGCGGCTGACCGGAACGGGTGAGCAGTTCTTC. Protein sequence: CASSLRARLTGTGEQFF.

This rearrangement joins TRBV5-1 to TRBJ1-1; D uncertain. Germline-derived CDR1 and CDR2 are SGHRS and YFSETQ. The CDR3 is 13 amino acids. V was trimmed by 2 bases and J by 2 bases, leaving 7 bases between them. The CDR3 DNA reads as TGCGCCAGCAGCTTATACAGCAACACTGAAGCTTTCTTT. The encoded protein is CASSLYSNTEAFF.

The chain combines TRBV7-6 with TRBJ1-3; 7 bases line up with TRBD1. Germline CDR1 SGHVS, CDR2 FNYEAQ. V gave up 5 bases and J gave up 2 bases; unmatched junction bases: 12. The CDR3 spans 17 residues. The CDR3 reads CASSQNAWDSPGNTIYF. In DNA form, the CDR3 reads TGTGCCAGCAGCCAAAACGCCTGGGACAGTCCTGGAAACACCATATATTTT.

The V and J genes are TRBV4-1 and TRBJ2-1; a weak D match, TRBD2 (5 bases). Deletions cut 2 bases from V and 4 bases from J, with 15 bases between. The CDR3 contains 16 residues. Per germline, CDR1 MGHRA and CDR2 YSYEKL. CDR3 DNA: TGCGCCAGCAGCCAATCTGGAGGTAAGAGATACAATGAGCAGTTCTTC. Translation: CASSQSGGKRYNEQFF.

The CDR3 loop is CASSLLTGSGTQYF. CDR3 bases: TGTGCCAGCAGCCTCCTAACAGGGTCGGGGACCCAGTACTTC. The chain carries TRBV9 and TRBJ2-5, with D tentatively TRBD1 (6 bases). Germline CDR1 SGDLS, CDR2 YYNGEE. The V gene lost 4 bases and the J gene lost 7 bases, with 17 bases spanning the gap. The CDR3 sequence is 14 residues long.

The chain uses TRBV7-2 and TRBJ2-1; 9 nucleotides align to TRBD2. CDR1 SGHTA and CDR2 FQGNSA come from the germline V gene. The CDR3 consists of 13 residues. Trimming removed 7 bases from V and 7 bases from J; junction bases left unmatched: 5. The CDR3: CASKPGLANEQFF. DNA for the CDR3: TGTGCCAGCAAACCGGGACTAGCAAATGAGCAGTTCTTC.

The chain carries TRBV30 and TRBJ1-4; TRBD1 matches 7 bases. With 3 bases clipped from V and 7 bases from J, the junction kept 11 bases outside the gene matches. The CDR3 is 15 residues long. Germline CDR1 reads GTSNPN; CDR2 reads SVGIG (reference sequence). Here the CDR3 reads CAWSTKGARGEKLFF. The CDR3 DNA follows: TGTGCCTGGAGCACGAAGGGGGCCCGGGGTGAAAAACTGTTTTTT.

The chain recombines TRBV2 with TRBJ2-1; D gene uncertain. The CDR3 spans 11 residues. Trimming removed 5 bases at V and 8 bases at J, with 7 bases between. Germline V gives CDR1 SNHLY, CDR2 FYNNEI. The CDR3 nucleotides are TGTGCCAGCAGTATCTTCGATGAGCAGTTCTTC. It specifies CASSIFDEQFF.

V and J are TRBV7-9 and TRBJ2-5; 9 bases line up with TRBD2. The germline V gene has CDR1 SEHNR and CDR2 FQNEAQ (reference sequence). The CDR3 spans 14 residues. V lost 5 bases to trimming and J lost 4 bases; unmatched junction nucleotides: 5. The CDR3 region is CASSPGLALETQYF. The CDR3 DNA sequence: TGTGCCAGCAGCCCGGGACTAGCTTTAGAGACCCAGTACTTC. The entire variable domain, with the rest obtained from reference TRBV7-9 and TRBJ2-5, is as follows: DTGVSQNPRHKITKRGQNVTFRCDPISEHNRLYWYRQTLGQGPEFLTYFQNEAQLEKSRLLSDRFSAERPKGSFSTLEIQRTEQGDSAMYLCASSPGLALETQYFGPGTRLLVL.

The chain employs TRBV2 and TRBJ1-2, with 7 bases that match TRBD1. In germline, CDR1 is SNHLY, CDR2 FYNNEI. V was clipped by 9 bases and J by 3 bases; unmatched bases: 4. The CDR3 has 12 residues. The CDR3 sequence: CASRQGDYGYTF. CDR3 in DNA: TGTGCCAGTAGACAGGGCGACTATGGCTACACCTTC.

The V and J genes are TRBV6-2 or TRBV6-3 and TRBJ1-5; perhaps TRBD1 as D (5 bases). CDR1 is MNHEY and CDR2 is SVGEGT in the germline V gene. V was pared by 6 bases and J by 5 bases, with 11 bases between. The CDR3 is made up of 13 amino acids. The CDR3 is CASSKQGDQPQHF. The DNA of the CDR3 is TGTGCCAGCAGCAAACAAGGGGATCAGCCCCAGCATTTT.

This chain links TRBV21-1 with TRBJ2-1; TRBD2, the D gene given by the table, was not confirmed from the DNA. TRBV21-1 is described as a pseudogene. The CDR3 loop spans 20 amino acids. The CDR3 protein is CASSKGHDRESGRAGNEQFF. The CDR3 region has the DNA TGTGCCAGCAGCAAGGGACATGACAGGGAAAGCGGGAGGGCGGGTAATGAGCAGTTCTTC.

This clone appeared a few times. The CDR3 region is CASSYPGTTDGYTF. The CDR3 region has the DNA TGTGCCAGCAGTTACCCCGGGACTACTGATGGCTACACCTTC. The chain uses TRBV6-2 or TRBV6-3 and TRBJ1-2; a possible D gene is TRBD1 (5 bases). V shed 2 bases and J shed 6 bases, with 13 bases lying between them. CDR3 length equals 14 residues. Germline loops: CDR1 MNHEY, CDR2 SVGEGT.

The rearrangement links TRBV12-3 or TRBV12-4 to TRBJ1-1; no reliable D call. V dropped 2 bases and J dropped 8 bases, with 9 bases sitting between them. The CDR3 runs 12 residues. The CDR3 nucleotides read TGTGCCAGCAGTTTACCCCGGGGAGAAGCTTTCTTT. Translation gives CASSLPRGEAFF.

The CDR3 region is CASSFLPTISSYNEQFF. The CDR3, as DNA: TGTGCCAGCAGCTTTCTACCGACTATTAGCTCCTACAATGAGCAGTTCTTC. The chain has TRBV11-2 and TRBJ2-1; D may be TRBD2 (5 bases). In germline, CDR1 is SGHAT, CDR2 FQNNGV. The V gene lost 3 bases and the J gene lost 0 bases, with 15 bases spanning the gap. The CDR3 is 17 residues long. The full variable domain, in which reference TRBV11-2 and TRBJ2-1 provide the parts outside the CDR3, is EAGVAQSPRYKIIEKRQSVAFWCNPISGHATLYWYQQILGQGPKLLIQFQNNGVVDDSQLPKDRFSAERLKGVDSTLKIQPAKLEDSAVYLCASSFLPTISSYNEQFFGPGTRLTVL.

This clone was detected only a few times. This chain joins TRBV19 and TRBJ1-1; 7 bases align to TRBD1. The junction had 11 bases not matched to a gene; V was cut back by 6 bases and J by 4 bases. This CDR3 is 15 amino acids long. The V gene's germline CDR1 is LNHDA and CDR2 SQIVND (reference sequence). DNA of the CDR3: TGTGCCAGTAGGACGAAACAAGGGGGCATCACTGAAGCTTTCTTT. The encoded protein is CASRTKQGGITEAFF.

The chain couples TRBV12-3 or TRBV12-4 to TRBJ1-2, with 7 positions matching TRBD1. The CDR3 length is 12 residues. The V segment lost 5 bases and the J segment 6 bases; nucleotides outside the gene matches: 3. The CDR3 sequence is CASSRQGNGYTF. DNA for the CDR3: TGTGCCAGCAGTCGACAGGGCAATGGCTACACCTTC.

V and J are TRBV7-8 and TRBJ2-7; 12 bases fit TRBD2. The CDR3 length is 16 residues. Germline V gene data show CDR1 as SGHVS and CDR2 as FQNEAQ. Trimming cost V 6 bases and J 2 bases; bases outside gene matches: 8. CDR3 sequence reads: CASRHLLAGGPYEQYF. In DNA, the CDR3 is TGTGCCAGCAGACACCTTCTAGCGGGAGGGCCCTACGAGCAGTACTTC.